This TCR beta chain originates from a study of cytomegalovirus exposure and HLA in healthy donors. Study details: Prior work identified 117 million unique TCR beta sequences in around 170 million T cells. Study-level findings and limits: In an earlier analysis, in roughly 580 donors, most V segments appeared productive either ~87% or ~30% of the time. In a later analysis, TCR beta V- and J-gene trimming showed a link to a missense DCLRE1C variant.

In the case of this clone: What it binds is unknown.

Researchers ran the PCR with 60 Vbeta and 13 Jbeta primers. Generated by immunoSEQ multiplex PCR, the TCRdb table keeps only in-frame clones and is missing some. The sample lists 200,000 to 250,000 clones; around 80% were seen once. The clonotype originates from a male donor in good health and CMV-seronegative. Sequenced: PBMCs.

CDR3 coding DNA: TGTGCCAGTAGAGTGGGGCACACTGAAGCTTTCTTT. This gives the protein CASRVGHTEAFF. The chain couples TRBV19 to TRBJ1-1; weak D call: TRBD1 (5 bases). Germline CDR1 is LNHDA and CDR2 is SQIVND (reference sequence). V was clipped by 6 bases and J by 3 bases, with 8 bases between them. This CDR3 is 12 amino acids long.